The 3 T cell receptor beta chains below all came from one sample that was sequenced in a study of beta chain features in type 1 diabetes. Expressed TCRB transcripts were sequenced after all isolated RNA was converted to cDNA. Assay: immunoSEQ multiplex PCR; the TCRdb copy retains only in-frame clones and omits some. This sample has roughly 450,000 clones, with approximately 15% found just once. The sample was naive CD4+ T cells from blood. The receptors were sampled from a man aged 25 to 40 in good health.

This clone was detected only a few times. CDR3 amino acids: CASSRTSYNEQFF. The CDR3 DNA reads as TGTGCCAGCAGCCGGACTTCCTACAATGAGCAGTTCTTC. The gene calls are TRBV7-2 and TRBJ2-1, with a weak D call TRBD2 (5 bases). The CDR3 is 13 amino acids. V lost 5 bases to trimming and J lost 1 base, with 6 bases between them. CDR1 and CDR2 (germline): SGHTA, FQGNSA.

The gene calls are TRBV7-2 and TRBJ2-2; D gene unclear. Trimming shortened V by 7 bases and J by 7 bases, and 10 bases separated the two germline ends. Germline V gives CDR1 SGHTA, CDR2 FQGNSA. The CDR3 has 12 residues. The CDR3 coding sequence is TGTGCCAGCACCTGGCTTTTCGGGGAGCTGTTTTTT. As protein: CASTWLFGELFF.

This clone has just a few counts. The CDR3 sequence: CASSLESLHTGELFF. CDR3 DNA sequence: TGTGCCAGCAGCTTAGAATCCCTACACACCGGGGAGCTGTTTTTT. This sequence joins TRBV11-2 and TRBJ2-2; no definite D call. Trimming shortened V by 0 bases and J by 3 bases, and 8 bases separated the two germline ends. Germline V lookup: CDR1 SGHAT, CDR2 FQNNGV. The CDR3 has 15 residues.